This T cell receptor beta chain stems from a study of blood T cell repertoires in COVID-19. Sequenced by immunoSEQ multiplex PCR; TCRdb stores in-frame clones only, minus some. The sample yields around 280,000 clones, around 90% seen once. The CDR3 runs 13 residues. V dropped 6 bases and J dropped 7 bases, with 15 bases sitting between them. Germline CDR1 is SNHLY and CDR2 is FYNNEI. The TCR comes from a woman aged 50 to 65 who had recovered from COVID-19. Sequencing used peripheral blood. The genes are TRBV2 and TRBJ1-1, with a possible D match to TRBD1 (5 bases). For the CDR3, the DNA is TGTGCCAGCAGGGAACTGGACACGCTTGAAGCTTTCTTT. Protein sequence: CASRELDTLEAFF.